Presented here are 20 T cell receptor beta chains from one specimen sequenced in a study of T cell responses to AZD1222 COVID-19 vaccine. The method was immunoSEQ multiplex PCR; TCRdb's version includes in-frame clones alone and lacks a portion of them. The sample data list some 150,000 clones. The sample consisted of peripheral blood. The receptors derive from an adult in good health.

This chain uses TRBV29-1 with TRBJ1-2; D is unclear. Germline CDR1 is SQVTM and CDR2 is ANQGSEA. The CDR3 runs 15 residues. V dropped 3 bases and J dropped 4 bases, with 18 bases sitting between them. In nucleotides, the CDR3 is TGCAGCGTTGAGCGGCAGGCCGGCGCGGTCTATGGCTACACCTTC. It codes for CSVERQAGAVYGYTF. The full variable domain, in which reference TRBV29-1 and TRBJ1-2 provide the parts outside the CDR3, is SAVISQKPSRDICQRGTSLTIQCQVDSQVTMMFWYRQQPGQSLTLIATANQGSEATYESGFVIDKFPISRPNLTFSTLTVSNMSPEDSSIYLCSVERQAGAVYGYTFGSGTRLTVV.

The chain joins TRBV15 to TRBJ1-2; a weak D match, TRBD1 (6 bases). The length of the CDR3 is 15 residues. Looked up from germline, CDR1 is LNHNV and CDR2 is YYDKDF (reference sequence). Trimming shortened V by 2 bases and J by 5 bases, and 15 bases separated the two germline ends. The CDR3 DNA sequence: TGTGCCACCAGCAGAACACTTTCTCAGGGGTATGGCTACACCTTC. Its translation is CATSRTLSQGYGYTF.

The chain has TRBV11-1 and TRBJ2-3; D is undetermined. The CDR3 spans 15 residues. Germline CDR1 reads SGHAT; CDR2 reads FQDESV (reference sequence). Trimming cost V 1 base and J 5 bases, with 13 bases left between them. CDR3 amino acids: CASSLGPTGVDTQYF. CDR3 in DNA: TGTGCCAGCAGCTTAGGGCCTACCGGAGTAGATACGCAGTATTTT.

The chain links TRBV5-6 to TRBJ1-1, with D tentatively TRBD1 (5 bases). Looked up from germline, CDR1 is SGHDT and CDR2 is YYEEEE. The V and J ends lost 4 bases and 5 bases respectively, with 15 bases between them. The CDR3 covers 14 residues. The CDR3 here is CASSLWGGETEAFF. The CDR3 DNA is TGTGCCAGCAGCCTGTGGGGAGGGGAGACTGAAGCTTTCTTT.

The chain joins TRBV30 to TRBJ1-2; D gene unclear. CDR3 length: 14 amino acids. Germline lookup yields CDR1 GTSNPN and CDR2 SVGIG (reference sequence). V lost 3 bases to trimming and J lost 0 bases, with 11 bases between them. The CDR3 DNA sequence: TGTGCCTGGAGCCCTGGACCTTCTAACTATGGCTACACCTTC. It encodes CAWSPGPSNYGYTF.

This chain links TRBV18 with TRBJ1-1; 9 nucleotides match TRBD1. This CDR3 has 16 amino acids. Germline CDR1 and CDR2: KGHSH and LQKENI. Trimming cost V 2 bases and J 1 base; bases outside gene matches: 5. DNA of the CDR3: TGTGCCAGCTCACCAGGGTTGGACAGGGGGAACACTGAAGCTTTCTTT. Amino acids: CASSPGLDRGNTEAFF.

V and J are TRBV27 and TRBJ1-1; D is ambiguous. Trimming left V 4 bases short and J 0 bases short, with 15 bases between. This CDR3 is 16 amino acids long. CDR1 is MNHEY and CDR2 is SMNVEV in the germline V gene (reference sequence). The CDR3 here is CASSSQLGRMNTEAFF. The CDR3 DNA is TGTGCCAGCAGTTCTCAACTAGGGAGAATGAACACTGAAGCTTTCTTT.

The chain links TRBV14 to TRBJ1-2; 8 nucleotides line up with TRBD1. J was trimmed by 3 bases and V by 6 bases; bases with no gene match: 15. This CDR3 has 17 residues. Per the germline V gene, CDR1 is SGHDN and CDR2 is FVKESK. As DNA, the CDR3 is TGTGCCAGCAGACCTCGACAGGGGACATCCAAGGACTATGGCTACACCTTC. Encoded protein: CASRPRQGTSKDYGYTF.

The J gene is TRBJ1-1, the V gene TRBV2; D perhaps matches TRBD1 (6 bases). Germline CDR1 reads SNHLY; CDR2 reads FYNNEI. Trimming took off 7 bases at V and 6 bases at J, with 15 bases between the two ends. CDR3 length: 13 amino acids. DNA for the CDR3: TGTGCCAGCACTCCAGGGGTATACGCTGAAGCTTTCTTT. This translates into CASTPGVYAEAFF.

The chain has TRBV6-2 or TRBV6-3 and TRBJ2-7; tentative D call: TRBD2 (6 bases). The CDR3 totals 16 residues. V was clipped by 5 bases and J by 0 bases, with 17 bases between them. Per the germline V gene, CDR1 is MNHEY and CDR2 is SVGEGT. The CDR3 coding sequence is TGTGCCAGCAGTCGCGGATCGGGGGACTTCTCCTACGAGCAGTACTTC. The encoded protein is CASSRGSGDFSYEQYF.

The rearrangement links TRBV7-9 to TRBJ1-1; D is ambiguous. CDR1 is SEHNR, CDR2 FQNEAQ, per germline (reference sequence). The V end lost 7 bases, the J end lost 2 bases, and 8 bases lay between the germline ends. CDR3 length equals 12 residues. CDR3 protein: CASTNQNTEAFF. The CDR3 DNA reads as TGTGCCAGCACCAACCAAAACACTGAAGCTTTCTTT.

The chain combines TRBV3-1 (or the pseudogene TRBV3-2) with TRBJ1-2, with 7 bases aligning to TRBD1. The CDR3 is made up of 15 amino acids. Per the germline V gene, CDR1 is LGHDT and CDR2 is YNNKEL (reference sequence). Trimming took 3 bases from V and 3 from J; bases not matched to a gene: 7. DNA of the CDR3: TGTGCCAGCAGCCATATAGGGGGCAGTTACTATGGCTACACCTTC. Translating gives CASSHIGGSYYGYTF.

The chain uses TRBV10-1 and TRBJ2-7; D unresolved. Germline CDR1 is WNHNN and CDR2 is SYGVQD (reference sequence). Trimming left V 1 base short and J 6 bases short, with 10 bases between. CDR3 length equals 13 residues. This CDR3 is CASSEYRNGEQYF. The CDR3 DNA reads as TGCGCCAGCAGTGAGTACAGAAATGGCGAGCAGTACTTC.

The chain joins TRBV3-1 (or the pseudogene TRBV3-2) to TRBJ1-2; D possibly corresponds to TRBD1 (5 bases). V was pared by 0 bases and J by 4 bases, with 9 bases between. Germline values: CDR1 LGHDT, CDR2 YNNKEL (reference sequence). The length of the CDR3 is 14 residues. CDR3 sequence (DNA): TGTGCCAGCAGCCAAGACGGGGCAGCCTATGGCTACACCTTC. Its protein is CASSQDGAAYGYTF.

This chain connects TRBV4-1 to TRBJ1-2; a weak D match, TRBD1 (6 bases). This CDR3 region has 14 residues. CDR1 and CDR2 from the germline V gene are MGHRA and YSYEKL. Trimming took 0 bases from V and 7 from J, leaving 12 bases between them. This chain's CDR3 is CASSQENRVLGYTF. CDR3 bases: TGCGCCAGCAGCCAAGAGAACAGGGTACTTGGCTACACCTTC.

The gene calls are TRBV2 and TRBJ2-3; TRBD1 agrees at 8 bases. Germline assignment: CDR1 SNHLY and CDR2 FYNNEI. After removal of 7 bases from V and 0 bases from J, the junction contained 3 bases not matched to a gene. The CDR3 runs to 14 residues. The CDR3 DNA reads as TGTGCCAGCAATCGACAGGGGAGCACAGATACGCAGTATTTT. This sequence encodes CASNRQGSTDTQYF.

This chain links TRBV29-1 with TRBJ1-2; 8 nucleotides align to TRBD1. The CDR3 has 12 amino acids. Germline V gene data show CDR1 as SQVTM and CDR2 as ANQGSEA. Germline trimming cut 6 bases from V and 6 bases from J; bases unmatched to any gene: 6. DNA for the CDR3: TGCAGCGTCCCCCCAGGGGGCCATGGCTACACCTTC. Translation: CSVPPGGHGYTF.

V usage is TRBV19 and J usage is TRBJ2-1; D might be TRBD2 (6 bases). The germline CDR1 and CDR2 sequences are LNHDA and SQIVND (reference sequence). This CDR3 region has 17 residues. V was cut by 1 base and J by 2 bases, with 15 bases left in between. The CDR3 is CASSIGGGARTYNEQFF. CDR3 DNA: TGTGCCAGTAGTATAGGAGGCGGGGCACGGACCTACAATGAGCAGTTCTTC.

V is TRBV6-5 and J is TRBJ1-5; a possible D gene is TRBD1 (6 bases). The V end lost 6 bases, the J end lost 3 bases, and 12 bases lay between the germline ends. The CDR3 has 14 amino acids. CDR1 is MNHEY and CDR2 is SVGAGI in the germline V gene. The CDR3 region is CASSHDRYNQPQHF. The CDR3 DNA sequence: TGTGCCAGCAGCCACGACAGGTACAATCAGCCCCAGCATTTT.

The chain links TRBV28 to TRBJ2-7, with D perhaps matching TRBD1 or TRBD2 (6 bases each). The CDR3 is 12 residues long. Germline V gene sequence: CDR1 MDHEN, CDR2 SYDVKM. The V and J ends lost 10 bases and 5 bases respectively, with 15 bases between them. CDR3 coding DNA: TGTGCCACCACGGTGGGGGGCCACGAGCAGTACTTC. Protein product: CATTVGGHEQYF.